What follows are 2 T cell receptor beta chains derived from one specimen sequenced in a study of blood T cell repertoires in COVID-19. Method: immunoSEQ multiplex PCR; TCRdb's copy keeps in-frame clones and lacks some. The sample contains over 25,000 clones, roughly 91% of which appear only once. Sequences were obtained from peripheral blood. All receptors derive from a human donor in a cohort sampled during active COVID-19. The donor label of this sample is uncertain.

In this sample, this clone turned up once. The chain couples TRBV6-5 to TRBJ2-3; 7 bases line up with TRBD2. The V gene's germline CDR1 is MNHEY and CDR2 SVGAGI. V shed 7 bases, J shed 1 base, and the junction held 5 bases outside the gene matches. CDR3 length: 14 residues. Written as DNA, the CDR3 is TGTGCCAGCATGGAGGCGGGGGGCACAGATACGCAGTATTTT. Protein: CASMEAGGTDTQYF.

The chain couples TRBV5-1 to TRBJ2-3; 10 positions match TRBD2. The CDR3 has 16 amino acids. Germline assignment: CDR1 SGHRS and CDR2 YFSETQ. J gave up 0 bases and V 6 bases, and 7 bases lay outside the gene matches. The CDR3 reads CASKIAGGTSTDTQYF. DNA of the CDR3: TGCGCCAGCAAGATAGCGGGGGGAACTAGCACAGATACGCAGTATTTT.